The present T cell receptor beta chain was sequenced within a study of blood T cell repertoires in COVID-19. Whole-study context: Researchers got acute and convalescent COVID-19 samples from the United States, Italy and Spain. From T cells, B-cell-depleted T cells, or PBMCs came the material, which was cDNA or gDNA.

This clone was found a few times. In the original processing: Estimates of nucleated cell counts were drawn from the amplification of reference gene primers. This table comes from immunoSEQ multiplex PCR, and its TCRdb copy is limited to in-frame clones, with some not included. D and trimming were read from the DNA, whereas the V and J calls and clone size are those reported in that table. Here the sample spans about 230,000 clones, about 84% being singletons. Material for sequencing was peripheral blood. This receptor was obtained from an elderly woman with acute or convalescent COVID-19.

In DNA form, the CDR3 reads TGTGCCAGCAGTGAGGGGACACCCCTCAATCAGCCCCAGCATTTT. Its translation is CASSEGTPLNQPQHF. The chain uses TRBV6-1 and TRBJ1-5, with D maybe TRBD1 (6 bases). Germline V gene sequence: CDR1 MNHNS, CDR2 SASEGT. The CDR3 consists of 15 residues. Between the trimmed V and J ends, which lost 3 bases and 3 bases, there was a span of 12 bases.